The 27 T cell receptor beta chains given below trace back to one sample, sequenced in a study of OX40 agonist ivuxolimab in advanced cancers. Libraries were prepared by immunoSEQ multiplex PCR; TCRdb keeps only in-frame clonotypes and omits some of them. This table holds tens of thousands of clones, about 88% found once. The material was CD4+ or CD8+ T cells sorted from blood, obtained in a trial of the OX40 agonist ivuxolimab. These receptors were taken from an adult with an advanced solid tumor such as melanoma, head and neck, liver or kidney cancer.

The chain couples TRBV5-4 to TRBJ2-5, with D perhaps TRBD1 (6 bases). The CDR3 covers 13 residues. Germline CDR1 reads SGHNT; CDR2 reads YYREEE (reference sequence). Trimming took off 0 bases at V and 5 bases at J, with 8 bases between the two ends. DNA for the CDR3: TGTGCCAGCAGCTTGGACAGGGTGGAGACCCAGTACTTC. Protein sequence: CASSLDRVETQYF.

This sequence joins TRBV6-5 and TRBJ2-6; the D is unclear. V lost 2 bases to trimming and J lost 2 bases, with 7 bases between them. Germline V CDR1 and CDR2: MNHEY, SVGAGI. The CDR3 is 15 amino acids. CDR3 protein: CASSYQPAGANVLTF. The CDR3 region has the DNA TGTGCCAGCAGTTACCAACCTGCTGGGGCCAACGTCCTGACTTTC.

This chain uses TRBV10-2 with TRBJ1-5; 7 bases map to TRBD1. V dropped 10 bases and J dropped 0; count of bases not matched to a gene: 3. The CDR3 loop spans 13 amino acids. Germline lookup yields CDR1 WSHSY and CDR2 SAAADI. The CDR3 region has the DNA TGCGCCACCAGGGGGGATAGCAATCAGCCCCAGCATTTT. This gives the protein CATRGDSNQPQHF.

The chain has TRBV9 and TRBJ2-2; the match to TRBD1 covers 8 bases. Germline V CDR1 and CDR2: SGDLS, YYNGEE. The CDR3 has 16 amino acids. The ends lost 5 bases at V and 5 bases at J; junction bases unmatched: 11. In nucleotides, the CDR3 is TGTGCCAGCAGTCCAAGCGGACAGGGTTTTACCGGGGAGCTGTTTTTT. It translates to CASSPSGQGFTGELFF.

The chain recombines TRBV6-6 with TRBJ2-1; 14 bases align to TRBD2. This CDR3 comprises 14 residues. The germline CDR1 and CDR2 sequences are MNHNY and SVGAGI (reference sequence). Trimming at V came to 11 bases and at J to 9 bases, leaving 9 bases not matched to a gene. The CDR3 DNA is TGTGCCGGAAAGTCCGGGACTAGCGGGAGTGAGCAGTTCTTC. Translated, it gives CAGKSGTSGSEQFF.

The chain employs TRBV2 and TRBJ2-2; either TRBD1 or TRBD2 may fit D (5 bases each). V was cut by 7 bases and J by 5 bases, with 11 bases left in between. CDR3 size: 13 residues. Germline V gene sequence: CDR1 SNHLY, CDR2 FYNNEI. The CDR3 protein is CASMAGRTGELFF. CDR3 in DNA: TGTGCCAGCATGGCAGGGAGAACCGGGGAGCTGTTTTTT.

This clone was detected only a few times. The chain couples TRBV12-5 to TRBJ2-1; 7 nucleotides agree with TRBD2. The CDR3 totals 17 residues. The V and J ends lost 4 bases and 6 bases, in that order; junction bases with no gene match: 15. Germline V lookup: CDR1 LGHNT, CDR2 FRNRAP. The CDR3 DNA is TGTGCTAGTGGTTCCCCCCCGCGGGAGCCCCGGACCAATGAGCAGTTCTTC. This sequence encodes CASGSPPREPRTNEQFF.

This chain links TRBV2 with TRBJ2-7, with D possibly being TRBD2 (7 bases). Germline values: CDR1 SNHLY, CDR2 FYNNEI. The CDR3 has 16 residues. V lost 9 bases to trimming and J lost 4 bases, with 25 bases between them. CDR3 amino acids: CARRGVLARERYEQYF. CDR3 DNA sequence: TGTGCCAGAAGGGGGGTACTAGCGAGAGAAAGGTACGAGCAGTACTTC.

The rearrangement joins TRBV18 to TRBJ1-3; D unclear. The CDR3 runs to 15 residues. V was pared by 2 bases and J by 1 base, with 9 bases between. CDR1 is KGHSH and CDR2 is LQKENI in the germline V gene. CDR3 amino acids: CASSPRQTSGNTIYF. In nucleotides, the CDR3 is TGTGCCAGCTCACCAAGGCAGACTTCTGGAAACACCATATATTTT. The whole variable domain, filled in from reference TRBV18 and TRBJ1-3, reads NAGVMQNPRHLVRRRGQEARLRCSPMKGHSHVYWYRQLPEEGLKFMVYLQKENIIDESGMPKERFSAEFPKEGPSILRIQQVVRGDSAAYFCASSPRQTSGNTIYFGEGSWLTVV.

This chain uses TRBV28 with TRBJ2-1; 15 bases fit TRBD2. Germline CDR1 reads MDHEN; CDR2 reads SYDVKM. The J segment lost 8 bases and the V segment lost 3 bases, leaving 5 bases of the junction unmatched. This CDR3 spans 16 amino acids. DNA of the CDR3: TGTGCCAGCAGTTTCAGGACTAGCGGGAGGGTCTATGAGCAGTTCTTC. Translating gives CASSFRTSGRVYEQFF.

The chain carries TRBV29-1 and TRBJ2-5; 11 positions match TRBD1. CDR1 and CDR2 (germline): SQVTM, ANQGSEA. This CDR3 is built from 12 residues. After removal of 7 bases from V and 5 bases from J, the junction contained 3 bases not matched to a gene. The CDR3 nucleotides read TGCAGCGGGACAGGGGGCGGTGAGACCCAGTACTTC. As protein: CSGTGGGETQYF.

The chain uses TRBV28 and TRBJ2-7; D unclear. Trimming cost V 3 bases and J 2 bases, with 11 bases left between them. The CDR3 totals 14 residues. Germline lookup yields CDR1 MDHEN and CDR2 SYDVKM. Written as DNA, the CDR3 is TGTGCCAGCAGTTTGCCCCCCTCTACCTACGAGCAGTACTTC. This gives the protein CASSLPPSTYEQYF.

The chain carries TRBV18 and TRBJ2-1; TRBD2 matches 10 bases. CDR1 and CDR2 (germline): KGHSH, LQKENI. J was trimmed by 4 bases and V by 3 bases; bases with no gene match: 12. The CDR3 is 18 amino acids. In DNA, the CDR3 is TGTGCCAGCTCACCTGAACCGGGTAGGACTAGCGGATACAATGAGCAGTTCTTC. Residues: CASSPEPGRTSGYNEQFF.

V is TRBV28 and J is TRBJ2-1; TRBD2 agrees at 8 bases. Germline V gene data show CDR1 as MDHEN and CDR2 as SYDVKM. V dropped 9 bases and J dropped 0; count of bases not matched to a gene: 7. The length of the CDR3 is 15 residues. The CDR3 DNA is TGTGCCAGTGCGGGGGGCGGGTACTCCTACAATGAGCAGTTCTTC. This sequence encodes CASAGGGYSYNEQFF.

The chain links TRBV5-8 to TRBJ2-1; 9 bases fit TRBD1. Germline V gene lookup returns CDR1 SGHTS and CDR2 YDEGEE. With 3 bases clipped from V and 5 bases from J, the junction kept 6 bases outside the gene matches. The CDR3 is 15 residues long. CDR3: CASSSGTGYHNEQFF. CDR3 coding DNA: TGTGCCAGCAGCTCCGGGACAGGGTACCACAATGAGCAGTTCTTC.

This chain uses TRBV18 with TRBJ2-7; 7 nucleotides match TRBD2. V lost 2 bases to trimming and J lost 6 bases; unmatched junction nucleotides: 7. Looked up from germline, CDR1 is KGHSH and CDR2 is LQKENI. The CDR3 is made up of 14 amino acids. The CDR3 region is CASSPGGEEREQYF. The CDR3 DNA follows: TGTGCCAGCTCACCAGGGGGGGAGGAACGCGAGCAGTACTTC.

The sample holds a few counts of this clone. The rearrangement joins TRBV7-2 to TRBJ2-7; D remains ambiguous. This CDR3 spans 13 amino acids. Trimming removed 1 base from V and 7 bases from J, with 11 bases in between. CDR1 and CDR2 from the germline V gene are SGHTA and FQGNSA. The CDR3 loop is CASSLVAFREQYF. The CDR3 coding sequence is TGTGCCAGCAGCTTAGTTGCCTTCCGGGAGCAGTACTTC.

This rearrangement joins TRBV18 to TRBJ2-3; 8 bases map to TRBD2. The germline gives CDR1 KGHSH, CDR2 LQKENI. V gave up 1 base and J gave up 4 bases; unmatched junction bases: 10. The CDR3 has 17 amino acids. The DNA for the CDR3 is TGTGCCAGCTCACCACTGGCTGCGGGAGGAGGGGCAGATACGCAGTATTTT. Encoded protein: CASSPLAAGGGADTQYF.

V is TRBV28 and J is TRBJ2-1, with 12 bases fitting TRBD2. V lost 4 bases, J lost 8 bases, and 9 bases stayed unmatched. This CDR3 is 16 amino acids long. Germline values: CDR1 MDHEN, CDR2 SYDVKM. This CDR3 is CASSSPSGRAGDEQFF. DNA for the CDR3: TGTGCCAGCAGTTCCCCTAGCGGGAGGGCAGGCGATGAGCAGTTCTTC.

This chain joins TRBV7-9 and TRBJ2-7, with D possibly matching TRBD1 (5 bases). Germline V gives CDR1 SEHNR, CDR2 FQNEAQ (reference sequence). Trimming took 3 bases from V and 4 from J, leaving 13 bases between them. This CDR3 comprises 14 residues. The CDR3 coding sequence is TGTGCCAGCAGCTTCTCACAGGCGTCGTACGAGCAGTACTTC. It encodes CASSFSQASYEQYF. Combining the CDR3 with reference TRBV7-9 and TRBJ2-7 gives the whole variable domain DTGVSQNPRHKITKRGQNVTFRCDPISEHNRLYWYRQTLGQGPEFLTYFQNEAQLEKSRLLSDRFSAERPKGSFSTLEIQRTEQGDSAMYLCASSFSQASYEQYFGPGTRLTVT.

The rearrangement joins TRBV7-8 to TRBJ2-1, with 12 positions matching TRBD2. V lost 2 bases to trimming and J lost 3 bases; unmatched junction nucleotides: 8. Germline CDR1 SGHVS, CDR2 FQNEAQ. The CDR3 contains 18 residues. DNA of the CDR3: TGTGCCAGCAGCTTAACCCTAAGACTAGCGGGAGTCTACAATGAGCAGTTCTTC. Its protein is CASSLTLRLAGVYNEQFF.

The J gene is TRBJ2-3, the V gene TRBV28; either TRBD1 or TRBD2 may supply D (5 bases each). Trimming left V 3 bases short and J 2 bases short, with 9 bases between. Germline V gene sequence: CDR1 MDHEN, CDR2 SYDVKM. CDR3 length: 14 residues. This CDR3 reads CASSLSGTTDTQYF. DNA of the CDR3: TGTGCCAGCAGTTTGTCAGGGACCACAGATACGCAGTATTTT. Complete variable domain (other parts from reference TRBV28 and TRBJ2-3): DVKVTQSSRYLVKRTGEKVFLECVQDMDHENMFWYRQDPGLGLRLIYFSYDVKMKEKGDIPEGYSVSREKKERFSLILESASTNQTSMYLCASSLSGTTDTQYFGPGTRLTVL.

The V and J genes are TRBV5-1 and TRBJ2-7, with D possibly being TRBD2 (5 bases). The germline V gene has CDR1 SGHRS and CDR2 YFSETQ. V was clipped by 0 bases and J by 0 bases, with 10 bases between them. CDR3 length: 15 residues. The CDR3 DNA is TGCGCCAGCAGCTTGGGTATGGGGAGCTCCTACGAGCAGTACTTC. Residues: CASSLGMGSSYEQYF.

In its sample, this clone was seen once. The genes are TRBV11-3 and TRBJ2-2; TRBD1 is a possible D gene (6 bases). The germline V and J ends were trimmed by 5 bases and 5 bases, with 15 bases remaining between them. CDR3 size: 15 residues. Per the germline V gene, CDR1 is SGHNT and CDR2 is YENEEA. The CDR3 is CASSKQGFQTGELFF. CDR3 sequence (DNA): TGTGCCAGCAGCAAACAGGGATTTCAGACCGGGGAGCTGTTTTTT.

The chain joins TRBV19 to TRBJ2-6; tentatively, D is TRBD1 (5 bases). The CDR3 runs to 18 residues. Trimming cost V 1 base and J 0 bases, with 13 bases left between them. Per the germline V gene, CDR1 is LNHDA and CDR2 is SQIVND (reference sequence). The CDR3 here is CASSIVAGLGSGANVLTF. For the CDR3, the DNA is TGTGCCAGTAGTATAGTTGCAGGGTTGGGCTCTGGGGCCAACGTCCTGACTTTC.

The chain combines TRBV11-2 with TRBJ2-7; 8 bases are a match to TRBD1. The CDR3 spans 16 residues. CDR1 SGHAT and CDR2 FQNNGV come from the germline V gene. V was clipped by 1 base and J by 5 bases; unmatched bases: 10. This CDR3 reads CASSLGFGQGTHEQYF. The CDR3, as DNA: TGTGCCAGCAGCTTAGGTTTCGGACAGGGAACCCACGAGCAGTACTTC.

The chain combines TRBV6-6 with TRBJ2-7; D not certain. There are 9 residues in the CDR3. The V gene lost 8 bases and the J gene lost 7 bases, with 6 bases spanning the gap. CDR1 is MNHNY and CDR2 is SVGAGI in the germline V gene (reference sequence). The CDR3 region is CASGPEQYF. The DNA of the CDR3 is TGTGCCAGCGGTCCGGAGCAGTACTTC.